The sequence of this T cell receptor (beta chain) was determined in a study of blood T cell repertoires in COVID-19. Overall study: The United States, Italy and Spain were the sources of the acute and convalescent COVID-19 samples. T cells, B-cell-depleted T cells, or PBMCs provided the cDNA or gDNA that served as material.

Germline CDR1 LNHDA, CDR2 SQIVND (reference sequence). This CDR3 is built from 12 residues. The V end was cut by 5 bases, the J end by 9 bases, with 13 bases between. Original processing methods: From reference gene primer amplification, estimates of nucleated cell counts were derived. Assay used: immunoSEQ multiplex PCR; TCRdb lists only in-frame clones, some missing. The V and J calls and clone size were taken over from that table, and D and trimming were inferred from the DNA. This sample has 65,000 to 95,000 clones, with over 65% found just once. This sequence originates from a man aged 45-65 years with active or convalescent COVID-19. The V gene is TRBV19, the J gene TRBJ1-2; unclear D gene. What was sequenced was peripheral blood. The CDR3 DNA follows: TGTGCCAGTAGTGTCCGGGATTGGAGCTACACCTTC. Its protein is CASSVRDWSYTF. The full variable domain, rest sourced from reference TRBV19 and TRBJ1-2, is DGGITQSPKYLFRKEGQNVTLSCEQNLNHDAMYWYRQDPGQGLRLIYYSQIVNDFQKGDIAEGYSVSREKKESFPLTVTSAQKNPTAFYLCASSVRDWSYTFGSGTRLTVV.